This T cell receptor (beta chain) was identified in a study of OX40 agonist ivuxolimab in advanced cancers. About the investigation overall: Ivuxolimab was a fully human IgG2 agonistic monoclonal antibody targeting the costimulatory receptor OX40 (CD134). Intravenous ivuxolimab was administered to patients every 2 weeks at six dose levels: 0.01, 0.1, 0.3, 1.5, 3 and 10 mg/kg. Among the 50 to 55 dose-escalation patients, some 20 had hepatocellular carcinoma, around 15 melanoma, 9 renal cell carcinoma and 9 head and neck cancer. In the dose-escalation cohort, 82.7% of patients were male, and the mean age was approximately 60 years, with a range of about 23 to 90. Prior anti-PD-1, anti-PD-L1 or anti-CTLA-4 therapy was permitted, and roughly two fifths of dose-escalation patients had received checkpoint inhibitors. Partial responses occurred in three dose-escalation patients: two with cutaneous melanoma and one with hepatocellular carcinoma. The point of sequencing TCRbeta in the periphery was to test whether ivuxolimab changed TCR sequence diversity and drove clonal T-cell expansion. The paper describes the monotherapy dose-escalation part (N of about 50 patients) of the phase I trial of ivuxolimab.

This clone was observed a single time. Which antigen it targets is not known. Base qualities are not at hand, and no much larger clone is one base apart. The trial excluded patients who had a history of autoimmune disease or were on systemic immunosuppression. Peripheral blood for TCR sequencing was collected from all dose cohorts at baseline, on cycle 4 day 1, and on cycle 7 day 1. The samples were drawn from a first-in-human, open-label, multicenter phase I dose-escalation trial of ivuxolimab. Adults with locally advanced or metastatic melanoma, renal cell, hepatocellular, or head and neck squamous cell carcinoma were enrolled in the trial. CD4+ and CD8+ T cells were sorted separately from peripheral blood before TCR sequencing. Genomic DNA was isolated from the sorted cells so that the TCRbeta CDR3 region could be sequenced. TCRbeta CDR3 regions were sequenced using the immunoSEQ Assay. The source is immuneACCESS, and TCRdb retained only in-frame sequences with V and J called. Part of the clones is not carried over; for the studies checked, unresolved V genes explain less than half of this, and the remainder is unexplained. This sample has 75,000 to 80,000 clones in its table, and over 70% of those were observed once. The ten largest account for 3.5% to 6% of the sample.

Study-wide conclusions, independent of this receptor: In the 0.1-3.0 mg/kg groups, partial responders were among the patients with the lowest normalized peripheral clonal expansion, particularly in CD8+ T cells. Antigen specificity was not determined for the clonally expanded peripheral T cells. At doses of 0.1 to 3.0 mg/kg, clonal expansion of both CD4+ and CD8+ T cells in blood was seen between baseline and week 6. After ivuxolimab, expanded clones were on average more numerous among CD8+ T cells than among CD4+ T cells. Low levels of normalized T-cell clonal expansion were also seen in some patients who did not respond.

The specimen was CD4+ or CD8+ T cells sorted from blood, collected in a trial of the OX40 agonist ivuxolimab. The TCR was taken from an adult with an advanced solid tumor such as melanoma, head and neck, liver or kidney cancer.

CDR3 loop: CASSPDRDYGYTF. The DNA is TGTGCCAGCTCACCCGACAGGGACTATGGCTACACCTTC. The chain joins TRBV18 to TRBJ1-2, and 7 junctional nucleotides match TRBD1. The CDR3 spans 13 residues, from the cysteine through the phenylalanine. Just CDR3 DNA is preserved here, 39 bases in frame from base 1. CDR1 is given as KGHSH and CDR2 as LQKENI, both from the germline V gene. Germline trimming: 3 bases from V, 3 bases from J; junction bases outside gene matches: 1.